The clone carrying this TCR beta chain was recorded a few times. What it binds is not known. The source of the sample is a study of identical twins. Broader study findings: Donors were not followed over many years; analysis was cross-sectional. Carriage of fewer insertions was seen in abundant cord blood beta clonotypes, whereas memory repertoires showed none. There was more out-of-frame TCR alpha sharing in monozygotic twins than models estimated.

TCRdb processed the 5' RACE reads anew with MiXCR; each CDR3 protein has one entry. The repertoire has 1,800,000 or so distinct CDR3 sequences, less than 35% of them found once; the top ten carry around 0.25%. The clonotype originates from a newborn girl in good health. The specimen sequenced was cord blood.

The CDR3 coding sequence is TGTGCCAGCAGCCGAGGGACTACCACCGGGGAGCTGTTTTTT. Amino acid sequence: CASSRGTTTGELFF. The V call is TRBV12-3 or TRBV12-4, the J call TRBJ2-2; 7 nucleotides align to TRBD2. CDR3 size: 14 residues. The junction had 5 bases not matched to a gene; V was cut back by 6 bases and J by 4 bases.